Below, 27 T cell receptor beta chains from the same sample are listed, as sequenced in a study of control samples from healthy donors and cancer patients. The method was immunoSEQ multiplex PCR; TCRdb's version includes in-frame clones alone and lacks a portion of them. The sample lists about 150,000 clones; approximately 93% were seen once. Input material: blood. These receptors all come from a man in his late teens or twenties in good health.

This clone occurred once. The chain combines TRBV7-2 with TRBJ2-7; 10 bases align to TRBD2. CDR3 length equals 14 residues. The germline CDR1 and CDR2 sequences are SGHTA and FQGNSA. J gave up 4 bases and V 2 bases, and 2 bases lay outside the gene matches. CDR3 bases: TGTGCCAGCAGCTTAACTAGCGGGGTTTACGAGCAGTACTTC. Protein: CASSLTSGVYEQYF.

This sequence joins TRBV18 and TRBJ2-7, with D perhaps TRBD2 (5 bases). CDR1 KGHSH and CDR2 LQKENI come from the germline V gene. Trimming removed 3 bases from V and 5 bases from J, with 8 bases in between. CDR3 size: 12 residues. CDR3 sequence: CASSPTGNEQYF. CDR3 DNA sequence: TGTGCCAGCTCACCCACGGGGAACGAGCAGTACTTC.

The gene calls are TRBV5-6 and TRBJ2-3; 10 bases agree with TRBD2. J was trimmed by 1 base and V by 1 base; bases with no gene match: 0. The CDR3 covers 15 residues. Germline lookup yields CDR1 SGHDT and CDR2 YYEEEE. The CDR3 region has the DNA TGTGCCAGCAGCTTGAGCGGGGGGGGCACAGATACGCAGTATTTT. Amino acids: CASSLSGGGTDTQYF.

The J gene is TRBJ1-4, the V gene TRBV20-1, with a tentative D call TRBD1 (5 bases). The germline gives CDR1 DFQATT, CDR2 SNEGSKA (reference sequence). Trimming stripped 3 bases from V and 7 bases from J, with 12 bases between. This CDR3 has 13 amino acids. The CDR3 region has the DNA TGCAGTGCTAGTCGGCAGGGCGTTGAAAAACTGTTTTTT. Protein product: CSASRQGVEKLFF.

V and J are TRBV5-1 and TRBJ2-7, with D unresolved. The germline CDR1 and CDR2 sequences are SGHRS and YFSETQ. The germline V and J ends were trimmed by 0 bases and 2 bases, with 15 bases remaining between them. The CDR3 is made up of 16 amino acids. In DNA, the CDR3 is TGCGCCAGCAGCTTGGCCGGAACATTCTCCGCCTACGAGCAGTACTTC. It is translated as CASSLAGTFSAYEQYF.

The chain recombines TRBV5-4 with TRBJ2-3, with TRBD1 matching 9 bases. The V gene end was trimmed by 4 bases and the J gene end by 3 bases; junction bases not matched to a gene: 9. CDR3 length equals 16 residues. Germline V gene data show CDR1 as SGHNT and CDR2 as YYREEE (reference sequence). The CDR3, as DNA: TGTGCCAGCAGCCGGGACAGGGTAGATTTAACAGATACGCAGTATTTT. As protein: CASSRDRVDLTDTQYF.

The CDR3 reads CASSLELLGSGYTF. In nucleotides, the CDR3 is TGTGCCAGCAGCTTAGAACTCTTGGGTAGTGGCTACACCTTC. This chain joins TRBV11-2 and TRBJ1-2, with D hard to call. CDR1 is SGHAT, CDR2 FQNNGV, per germline. This CDR3 region has 14 residues. Trimming took 0 bases from V and 7 from J, leaving 12 bases between them.

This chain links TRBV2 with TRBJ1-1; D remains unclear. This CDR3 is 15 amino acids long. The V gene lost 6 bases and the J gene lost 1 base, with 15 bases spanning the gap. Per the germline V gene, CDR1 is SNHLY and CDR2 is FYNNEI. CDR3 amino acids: CASSATATRNTEAFF. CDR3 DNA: TGTGCCAGCAGCGCTACAGCCACCCGGAACACTGAAGCTTTCTTT.

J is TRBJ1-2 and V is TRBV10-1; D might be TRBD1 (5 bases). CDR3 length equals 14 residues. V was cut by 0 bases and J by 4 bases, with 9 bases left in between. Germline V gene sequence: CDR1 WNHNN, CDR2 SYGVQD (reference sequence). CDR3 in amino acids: CASSESGASYGYTF. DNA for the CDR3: TGCGCCAGCAGTGAGTCTGGGGCAAGCTATGGCTACACCTTC.

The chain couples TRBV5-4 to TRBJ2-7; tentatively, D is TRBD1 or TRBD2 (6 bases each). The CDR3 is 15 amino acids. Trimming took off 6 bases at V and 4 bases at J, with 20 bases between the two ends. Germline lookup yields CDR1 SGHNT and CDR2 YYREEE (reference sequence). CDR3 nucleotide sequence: TGTGCCAGCAAGGGGGGCCCCTACCATATATACGAGCAGTACTTC. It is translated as CASKGGPYHIYEQYF.

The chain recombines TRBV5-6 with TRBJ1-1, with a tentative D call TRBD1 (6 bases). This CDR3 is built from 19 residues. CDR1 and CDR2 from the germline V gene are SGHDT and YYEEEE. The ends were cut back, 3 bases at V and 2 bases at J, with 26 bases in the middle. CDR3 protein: CASSSILKWRQEGNTEAFF. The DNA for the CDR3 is TGTGCCAGCAGCTCAATACTGAAATGGCGACAGGAGGGTAACACTGAAGCTTTCTTT.

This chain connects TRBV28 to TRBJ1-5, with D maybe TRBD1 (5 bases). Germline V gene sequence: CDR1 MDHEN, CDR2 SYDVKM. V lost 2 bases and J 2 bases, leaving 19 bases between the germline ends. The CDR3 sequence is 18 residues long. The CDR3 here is CASSLPGTGSIRNQPQHF. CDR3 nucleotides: TGTGCCAGCAGTTTACCCGGGACGGGGAGTATTCGCAATCAGCCCCAGCATTTT.

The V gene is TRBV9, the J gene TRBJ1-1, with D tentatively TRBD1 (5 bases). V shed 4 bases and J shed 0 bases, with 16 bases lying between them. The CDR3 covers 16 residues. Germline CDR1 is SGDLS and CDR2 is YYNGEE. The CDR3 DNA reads TGTGCCAGCAGCCCTCGGGGTGACAGAATGAACACTGAAGCTTTCTTT. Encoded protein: CASSPRGDRMNTEAFF.

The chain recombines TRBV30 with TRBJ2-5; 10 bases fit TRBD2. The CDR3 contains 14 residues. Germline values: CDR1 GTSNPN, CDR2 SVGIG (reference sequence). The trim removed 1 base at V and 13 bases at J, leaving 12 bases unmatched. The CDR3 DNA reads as TGTGCCTGGAGTGAGGCTAGCGGGGGTGGAGTCCTGTACTTC. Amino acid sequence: CAWSEASGGGVLYF.

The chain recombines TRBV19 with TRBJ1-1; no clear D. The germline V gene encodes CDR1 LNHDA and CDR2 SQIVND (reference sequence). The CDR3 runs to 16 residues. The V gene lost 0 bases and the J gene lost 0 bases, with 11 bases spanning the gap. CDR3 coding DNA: TGTGCCAGTAGTATAGACAGGTTGAGGTTGAACACTGAAGCTTTCTTT. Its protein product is CASSIDRLRLNTEAFF.

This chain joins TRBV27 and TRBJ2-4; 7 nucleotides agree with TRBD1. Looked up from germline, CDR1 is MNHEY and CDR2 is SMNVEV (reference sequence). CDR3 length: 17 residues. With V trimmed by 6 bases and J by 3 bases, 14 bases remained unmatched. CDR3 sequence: CASSTRTGPIDKNIQYF. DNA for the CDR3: TGTGCCAGCAGCACTCGGACAGGACCCATTGACAAAAACATTCAGTACTTC.

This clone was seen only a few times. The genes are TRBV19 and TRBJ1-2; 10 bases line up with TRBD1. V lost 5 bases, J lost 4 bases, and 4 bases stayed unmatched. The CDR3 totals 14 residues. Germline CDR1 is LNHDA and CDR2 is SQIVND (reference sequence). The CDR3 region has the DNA TGTGCCAGTAGTCGACAGGGGGCTGGCTATGGCTACACCTTC. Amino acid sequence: CASSRQGAGYGYTF.

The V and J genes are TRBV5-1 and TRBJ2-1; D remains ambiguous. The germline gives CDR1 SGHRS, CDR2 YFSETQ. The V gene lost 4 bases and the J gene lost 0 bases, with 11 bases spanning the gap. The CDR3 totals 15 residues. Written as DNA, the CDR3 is TGCGCCAGCAGCCGTCAGTCATACTCCTACAATGAGCAGTTCTTC. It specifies CASSRQSYSYNEQFF.

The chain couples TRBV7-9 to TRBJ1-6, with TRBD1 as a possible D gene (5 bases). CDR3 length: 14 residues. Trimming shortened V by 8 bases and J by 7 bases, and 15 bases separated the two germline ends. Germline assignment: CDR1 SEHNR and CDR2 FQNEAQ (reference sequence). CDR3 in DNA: TGTGCCAGCGTGGGGGACCGGCCCAATTCACCCCTCCACTTT. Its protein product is CASVGDRPNSPLHF. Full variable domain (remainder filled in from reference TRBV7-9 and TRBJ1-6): DTGVSQNPRHKITKRGQNVTFRCDPISEHNRLYWYRQTLGQGPEFLTYFQNEAQLEKSRLLSDRFSAERPKGSFSTLEIQRTEQGDSAMYLCASVGDRPNSPLHFGNGTRLTVT.

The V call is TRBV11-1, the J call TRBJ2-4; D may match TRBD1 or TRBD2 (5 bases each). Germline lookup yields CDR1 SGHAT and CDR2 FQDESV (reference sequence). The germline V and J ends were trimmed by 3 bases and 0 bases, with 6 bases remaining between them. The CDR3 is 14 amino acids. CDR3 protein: CASSFGGAKNIQYF. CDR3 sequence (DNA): TGTGCCAGCAGCTTTGGGGGAGCCAAAAACATTCAGTACTTC.

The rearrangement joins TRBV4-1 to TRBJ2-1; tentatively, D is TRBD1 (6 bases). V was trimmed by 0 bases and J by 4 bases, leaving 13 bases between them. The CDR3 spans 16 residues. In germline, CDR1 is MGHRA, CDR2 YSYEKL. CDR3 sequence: CASSQDRLQGYNEQFF. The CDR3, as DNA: TGCGCCAGCAGCCAAGATCGGCTACAGGGATACAATGAGCAGTTCTTC.

The CDR3 nucleotides are TGTGCCAGCAGCTTGGCCTGGGCGGGAAACACTGAAGCTTTCTTT. Amino acids: CASSLAWAGNTEAFF. The V call is TRBV5-8, the J call TRBJ1-1; D is unclear. CDR1 is SGHTS and CDR2 is YDEGEE in the germline V gene. Deletions cut 0 bases from V and 2 bases from J, with 11 bases between. The CDR3 length is 15 residues.

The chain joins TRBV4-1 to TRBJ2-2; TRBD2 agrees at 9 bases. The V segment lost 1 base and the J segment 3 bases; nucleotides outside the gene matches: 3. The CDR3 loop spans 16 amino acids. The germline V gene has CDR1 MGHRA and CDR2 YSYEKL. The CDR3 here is CASSQGSGRHTGELFF. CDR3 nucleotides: TGCGCCAGCAGCCAAGGGAGCGGGAGGCACACCGGGGAGCTGTTTTTT.

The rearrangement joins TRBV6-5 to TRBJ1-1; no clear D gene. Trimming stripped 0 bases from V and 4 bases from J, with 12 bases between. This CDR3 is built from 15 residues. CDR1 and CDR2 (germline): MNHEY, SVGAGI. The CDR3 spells CASSYSTGVGTEAFF. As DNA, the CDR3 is TGTGCCAGCAGTTACTCGACCGGGGTGGGCACTGAAGCTTTCTTT.

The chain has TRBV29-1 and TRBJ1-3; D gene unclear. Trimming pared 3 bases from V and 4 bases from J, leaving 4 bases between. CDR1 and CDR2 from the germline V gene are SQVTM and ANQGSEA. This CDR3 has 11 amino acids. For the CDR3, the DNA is TGCAGCGTTGAGAACGGAAACACCATATATTTT. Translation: CSVENGNTIYF.

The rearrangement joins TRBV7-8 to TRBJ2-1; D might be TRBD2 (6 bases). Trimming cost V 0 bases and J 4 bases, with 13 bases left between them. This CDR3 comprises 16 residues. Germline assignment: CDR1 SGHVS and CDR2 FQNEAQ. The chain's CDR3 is CASSLAGRWEYNEQFF. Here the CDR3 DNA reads TGTGCCAGCAGCTTAGCGGGGAGGTGGGAATACAATGAGCAGTTCTTC.

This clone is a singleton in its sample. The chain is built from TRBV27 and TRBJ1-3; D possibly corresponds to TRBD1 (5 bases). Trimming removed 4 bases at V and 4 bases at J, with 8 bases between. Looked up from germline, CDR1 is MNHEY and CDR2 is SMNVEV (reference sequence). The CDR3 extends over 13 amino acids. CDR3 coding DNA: TGTGCCAGCAGTTGGGACGCGGGAAACACCATATATTTT. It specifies CASSWDAGNTIYF.